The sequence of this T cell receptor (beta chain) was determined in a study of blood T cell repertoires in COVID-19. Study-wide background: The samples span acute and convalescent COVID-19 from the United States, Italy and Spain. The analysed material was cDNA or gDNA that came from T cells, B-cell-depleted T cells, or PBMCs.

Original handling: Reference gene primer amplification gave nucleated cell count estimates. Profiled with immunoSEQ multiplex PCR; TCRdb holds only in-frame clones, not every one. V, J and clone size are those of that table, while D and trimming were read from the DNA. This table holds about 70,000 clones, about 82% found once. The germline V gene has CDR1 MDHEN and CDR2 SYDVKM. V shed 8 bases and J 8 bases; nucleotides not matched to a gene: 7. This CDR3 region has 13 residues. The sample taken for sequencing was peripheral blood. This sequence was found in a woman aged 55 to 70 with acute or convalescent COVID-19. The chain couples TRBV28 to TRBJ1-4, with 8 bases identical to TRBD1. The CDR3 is CASRQGYREKLFF. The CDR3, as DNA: TGTGCCAGCCGACAGGGGTATCGGGAAAAACTGTTTTTT.